These 6 T cell receptor beta chains originate from one sample sequenced in a study of T cells in Graves' hyperthyroidism and ophthalmopathy. The source material, RNA transcripts, was used to amplify TCR beta CDR3 regions. First-round RT-PCR with HTBI primers amplified the TCR CDR3 region. In TCRdb, the multiplex PCR reads were re-called with MiXCR into one record per CDR3 protein. The sample holds 500,000 to 800,000 distinct CDR3 sequences, approximately 14% seen once. Sequenced sample: blood. All receptors derive from a woman aged 50 to 65 with Graves' ophthalmopathy.

Ten or more counts support this clonotype. V usage is TRBV7-2 and J usage is TRBJ2-7; 12 bases fit TRBD1. Germline V gene data show CDR1 as SGHTA and CDR2 as FQGNSA. The CDR3 runs 15 residues. Trimming took 6 bases from V and 4 from J; bases not matched to a gene: 7. CDR3 sequence reads: CASRTPGQGAYEQYF. The CDR3 nucleotides are TGTGCCAGCAGAACACCGGGACAGGGGGCTTACGAGCAGTACTTC.

This clonotype was recorded many times. The genes are TRBV29-1 and TRBJ2-6, with a possible D match to TRBD1 (5 bases). The CDR3 totals 14 residues. The ends were cut back, 6 bases at V and 4 bases at J, with 13 bases in the middle. CDR1 is SQVTM, CDR2 ANQGSEA, per germline. The CDR3 loop is CSVTSGSGANVLTF. The CDR3 DNA reads as TGCAGCGTGACCTCAGGGTCCGGGGCCAACGTCCTGACTTTC.

This clonotype was counted many times. The gene calls are TRBV3-1 and TRBJ2-1; TRBD2 matches 12 bases. V lost 4 bases and J lost 4; bases outside the gene matches: 14. The CDR3 totals 19 residues. CDR1 LGHDT and CDR2 YNNKEL come from the germline V gene (reference sequence). CDR3 sequence: CASSRGLAGGSSGYNEQFF. The CDR3 bases are TGTGCCAGCAGCCGAGGGCTAGCGGGAGGGTCATCGGGTTACAATGAGCAGTTCTTC.

The rearrangement uses TRBV14 and TRBJ1-2; 7 bases align to TRBD1. Germline trimming cut 3 bases from V and 10 bases from J; bases unmatched to any gene: 5. This CDR3 is built from 12 residues. Germline loops: CDR1 SGHDN, CDR2 FVKESK. CDR3 bases: TGTGCCAGCAGCCACAGGGGGGAGGACTACACCTTC. Its translation is CASSHRGEDYTF.

Ten or more counts support this clonotype. This chain uses TRBV7-3 with TRBJ2-1, with D perhaps matching TRBD1 (6 bases). Germline CDR1 is SGHTA and CDR2 is FQGTGA. CDR3 size: 16 residues. V lost 5 bases and J lost 8, with 22 bases in between. CDR3 sequence (DNA): TGTGCCAGCAGCCAATGGGACAACCGATTATCCGATGAGCAGTTCTTC. As protein: CASSQWDNRLSDEQFF.

A few counts support this clonotype. The chain uses TRBV4-1 and TRBJ1-1, with unresolved D. The CDR3 consists of 14 residues. Germline values: CDR1 MGHRA, CDR2 YSYEKL. V lost 5 bases and J lost 2, with 12 bases in between. In DNA form, the CDR3 reads TGCGCCAGCAGCACCCGACACCTTAACACTGAAGCTTTCTTT. Protein product: CASSTRHLNTEAFF.